The next 23 T cell receptor beta chains were all read from a single sample in a study of T cell responses to AZD1222 COVID-19 vaccine. Measured with immunoSEQ multiplex PCR; TCRdb has only the in-frame clones, and not every one. The data hold more than 110,000 clones, with more than 75% observed a single time. The sample was peripheral blood, taken 28 days after the second AZD1222 dose. These receptor sequences come from an adult who received the AZD1222 COVID-19 vaccine.

V and J are TRBV14 and TRBJ1-1; a possible D gene is TRBD1 (5 bases). V lost 6 bases and J 10 bases, leaving 18 bases between the germline ends. Looked up from germline, CDR1 is SGHDN and CDR2 is FVKESK. This CDR3 has 13 residues. CDR3: CASSRVQGGSAFF. The CDR3 DNA follows: TGTGCCAGCAGTCGAGTGCAGGGAGGATCAGCTTTCTTT. Full variable domain (outside the CDR3, taken from reference TRBV14 and TRBJ1-1): EAGVTQFPSHSVIEKGQTVTLRCDPISGHDNLYWYRRVMGKEIKFLLHFVKESKQDESGMPNNRFLAERTGGTYSTLKVQPAELEDSGVYFCASSRVQGGSAFFGQGTRLTVV.

J is TRBJ2-1 and V is TRBV7-2; TRBD1 aligns across 10 bases. Germline values: CDR1 SGHTA, CDR2 FQGNSA. CDR3 length equals 18 residues. Losses at the gene ends were 3 bases for V and 7 bases for J; bases not matched to a gene: 15. CDR3 in amino acids: CASSFSFLRDRGKNEQFF. Written as DNA, the CDR3 is TGTGCCAGCAGCTTCAGCTTTTTACGGGACAGGGGTAAAAATGAGCAGTTCTTC. The whole variable domain, remainder taken from reference TRBV7-2 and TRBJ2-1, is GAGVSQSPSNKVTEKGKDVELRCDPISGHTALYWYRQSLGQGLEFLIYFQGNSAPDKSGLPSDRFSAERTGGSVSTLTIQRTQQEDSAVYLCASSFSFLRDRGKNEQFFGPGTRLTVL.

V usage is TRBV5-1 and J usage is TRBJ2-3; no clear D gene. Germline V gene data show CDR1 as SGHRS and CDR2 as YFSETQ. Trimming took off 2 bases at V and 1 base at J, with 17 bases between the two ends. CDR3 length equals 17 residues. The CDR3 loop is CASSFKMTGWGTDTQYF. DNA of the CDR3: TGCGCCAGCAGCTTCAAAATGACGGGTTGGGGCACAGATACGCAGTATTTT.

V gene TRBV9 combines with J gene TRBJ2-2; D unclear. The CDR3 covers 14 residues. The V end was cut by 5 bases, the J end by 4 bases, with 12 bases between. Per germline, CDR1 SGDLS and CDR2 YYNGEE. The CDR3 DNA reads as TGTGCCAGCAGTGCTAAAACATTCACCGGGGAGCTGTTTTTT. This encodes CASSAKTFTGELFF.

V is TRBV3-1 (or the pseudogene TRBV3-2) and J is TRBJ2-3; D is undetermined. The CDR3 spans 14 residues. Per the germline V gene, CDR1 is LGHDT and CDR2 is YNNKEL (reference sequence). V lost 4 bases and J 2 bases, leaving 10 bases between the germline ends. The CDR3 nucleotides are TGTGCCAGCAGCCCACCCTGGGCCACAGATACGCAGTATTTT. Encoded protein: CASSPPWATDTQYF.

V gene TRBV6-2 or TRBV6-3 combines with J gene TRBJ1-2; D is unclear. The CDR3 loop spans 13 amino acids. V was shortened by 5 bases and J by 3 bases, with 10 bases between the two germline ends. CDR1 MNHEY and CDR2 SVGEGT come from the germline V gene. Here the CDR3 reads CASSGYSHYGYTF. CDR3 nucleotide sequence: TGTGCCAGCAGTGGCTACAGCCACTATGGCTACACCTTC.

This sequence joins TRBV28 and TRBJ1-3; D perhaps matches TRBD1 (5 bases). Germline CDR1 and CDR2: MDHEN and SYDVKM. Trimming removed 7 bases from V and 9 bases from J, with 19 bases in between. This CDR3 is 14 amino acids long. The CDR3: CASTIGGESGTIYF. DNA of the CDR3: TGTGCCAGCACTATCGGAGGGGAGTCAGGCACCATATATTTT. Drawing the rest from reference TRBV28 and TRBJ1-3, the complete variable domain is DVKVTQSSRYLVKRTGEKVFLECVQDMDHENMFWYRQDPGLGLRLIYFSYDVKMKEKGDIPEGYSVSREKKERFSLILESASTNQTSMYLCASTIGGESGTIYFGEGSWLTVV.

This chain joins TRBV30 and TRBJ2-1; 14 positions match TRBD2. Germline-derived CDR1 and CDR2 are GTSNPN and SVGIG (reference sequence). This CDR3 is 18 amino acids long. V shed 6 bases and J 9 bases; nucleotides not matched to a gene: 19. The CDR3 DNA reads TGTGCCTGCACCTTACTTCGGACTAGCGGGAGGCCCCCCGGTGAGCAGTTCTTC. It is translated as CACTLLRTSGRPPGEQFF.

V is TRBV2 and J is TRBJ1-6, with 7 bases identical to TRBD1. Germline-derived CDR1 and CDR2 are SNHLY and FYNNEI. This CDR3 has 14 amino acids. The ends lost 5 bases at V and 6 bases at J; junction bases unmatched: 4. CDR3 protein: CASSHRGGNSPLHF. The CDR3, as DNA: TGTGCCAGCAGTCACAGGGGAGGTAATTCACCCCTCCACTTT.

The genes are TRBV5-1 and TRBJ2-3; 7 bases are a match to TRBD1. Germline values: CDR1 SGHRS, CDR2 YFSETQ. The CDR3 loop spans 15 amino acids. Trimming cost V 5 bases and J 1 base; bases outside gene matches: 7. CDR3 sequence: CASRAEGARTDTQYF. CDR3 nucleotides: TGCGCCAGCAGGGCCGAGGGGGCGCGCACAGATACGCAGTATTTT.

V is TRBV19 and J is TRBJ1-6; 8 bases agree with TRBD1. The CDR3 is 16 residues long. Germline V CDR1 and CDR2: LNHDA, SQIVND (reference sequence). After removal of 3 bases from V and 5 bases from J, the junction contained 6 bases not matched to a gene. As DNA, the CDR3 is TGTGCCAGTAGTATTGCAGGGGGCCGTAATAATTCACCCCTCCACTTT. Translated: CASSIAGGRNNSPLHF.

The V and J genes are TRBV3-1 (or the pseudogene TRBV3-2) and TRBJ2-2; the D gene is possibly TRBD2 (6 bases). Germline assignment: CDR1 LGHDT and CDR2 YNNKEL (reference sequence). CDR3 length equals 15 residues. Trimming removed 4 bases from V and 2 bases from J, with 11 bases in between. Written as DNA, the CDR3 is TGTGCCAGCAGCCGCCGGGACTTTAACACCGGGGAGCTGTTTTTT. Its protein is CASSRRDFNTGELFF.

The gene calls are TRBV2 and TRBJ1-5; D uncertain. Trimming removed 6 bases at V and 0 bases at J, with 3 bases between. CDR3 size: 12 residues. Germline CDR1 SNHLY, CDR2 FYNNEI. The DNA of the CDR3 is TGTGCCAGCAGGGATAGCAATCAGCCCCAGCATTTT. Translated: CASRDSNQPQHF.

The table lists this clone with a count of one. This chain connects TRBV20-1 to TRBJ2-5; 11 bases align to TRBD2. V shed 0 bases and J 14 bases; nucleotides not matched to a gene: 2. CDR1 and CDR2 (germline): DFQATT, SNEGSKA (reference sequence). CDR3 size: 11 residues. Written as DNA, the CDR3 is TGCAGTGCTAGAGATAGCGGGGGGGCCTACTTC. Its translation is CSARDSGGAYF.

V usage is TRBV9 and J usage is TRBJ2-3, with 7 bases matching TRBD1. The germline V gene has CDR1 SGDLS and CDR2 YYNGEE. Unmatched junction bases numbered 14, after V lost 5 bases and J lost 5 bases. The CDR3 totals 16 residues. For the CDR3, the DNA is TGTGCCAGCAGTGCAATTGAGACAGGGTATAGAGATACGCAGTATTTT. Residues: CASSAIETGYRDTQYF.

This chain connects TRBV28 to TRBJ1-2; D remains unclear. CDR1 MDHEN and CDR2 SYDVKM come from the germline V gene. V lost 6 bases and J 4 bases, leaving 21 bases between the germline ends. This CDR3 is built from 16 residues. The CDR3 loop reads CASRSFLRDIGYGYTF. CDR3 nucleotide sequence: TGTGCCAGCAGATCTTTTCTGAGAGACATAGGCTATGGCTACACCTTC.

The rearrangement joins TRBV2 to TRBJ2-2; TRBD1 matches at 9 bases. The germline V gene encodes CDR1 SNHLY and CDR2 FYNNEI. The CDR3 extends over 15 amino acids. V was clipped by 5 bases and J by 5 bases; unmatched bases: 6. DNA for the CDR3: TGTGCCAGCAGTTTCGGGACAGGGAGGACCGGGGAGCTGTTTTTT. Protein product: CASSFGTGRTGELFF. Filled out from reference TRBV2 and TRBJ2-2, the complete variable domain reads EPEVTQTPSHQVTQMGQEVILRCVPISNHLYFYWYRQILGQKVEFLVSFYNNEISEKSEIFDDQFSVERPDGSNFTLKIRSTKLEDSAMYFCASSFGTGRTGELFFGEGSRLTVL.

This chain links TRBV7-2 with TRBJ1-2; no clear D. Per germline, CDR1 SGHTA and CDR2 FQGNSA. CDR3 size: 12 residues. V shed 2 bases and J shed 8 bases, with 9 bases lying between them. CDR3 DNA sequence: TGTGCCAGCAGCTTAATCGGTCGCGGCTACACCTTC. This encodes CASSLIGRGYTF.

The CDR3 protein is CASSSGTGLDEQFF. The CDR3 nucleotides are TGTGCCAGTAGTTCCGGGACAGGGTTGGATGAGCAGTTCTTC. The chain uses TRBV19 and TRBJ2-1; 9 bases are a match to TRBD1. From germline, CDR1 is LNHDA and CDR2 SQIVND (reference sequence). This CDR3 comprises 14 residues. V was clipped by 5 bases and J by 8 bases; unmatched bases: 7.

The gene calls are TRBV28 and TRBJ1-5, with no clear D. Germline lookup yields CDR1 MDHEN and CDR2 SYDVKM. This CDR3 contains 12 residues. V lost 4 bases to trimming and J lost 5 bases, with 6 bases between them. In DNA, the CDR3 is TGTGCCAGCAGTTGGAGCGATCAGCCCCAGCATTTT. It translates to CASSWSDQPQHF.

This chain joins TRBV7-9 and TRBJ1-4; possible D gene TRBD1, 5 bases. The CDR3 totals 15 residues. V was clipped by 0 bases and J by 8 bases, with 13 bases between them. Germline CDR1 and CDR2: SEHNR and FQNEAQ (reference sequence). In DNA, the CDR3 is TGTGCCAGCAGCTTAGCCCGGGACTCCAGGGAAAAACTGTTTTTT. It translates to CASSLARDSREKLFF.

A word on this clone: The junction differs from germline at one of its ends, possibly a read error. The rearrangement uses TRBV2 and TRBJ2-7; 11 bases align to TRBD2. The CDR3 has 11 amino acids. Germline V gene sequence: CDR1 SNHLY, CDR2 FYNNEI. DNA of the CDR3: TGTGCCAGCAGTCCGACTAGCGGGATGTTCTTC. This gives the protein CASSPTSGMFF.

The rearrangement joins TRBV28 to TRBJ2-1, with D unclear. Germline CDR1 reads MDHEN; CDR2 reads SYDVKM. V was trimmed by 6 bases and J by 8 bases, leaving 11 bases between them. The CDR3 is 12 amino acids. This CDR3 reads CASSSDTDEQFF. The CDR3 DNA sequence: TGTGCCAGCAGCTCAGACACGGATGAGCAGTTCTTC.